This entry lists 2 T cell receptor beta chains sequenced from one sample in a study of Tregs in tolerant kidney transplant recipients (dated by TCRdb to the late 2010s). Library preparation employed the immunoSEQ multiplex PCR assay. Held by TCRdb, this immuneACCESS table contains in-frame sequences only and omits some clones. Under half of the omission traces to an unresolved V gene where checked; the cause of the rest is unknown. The sample yields 240,000 or so clones; approximately 83% were counted once. Less than 0.75% of the sample rests with the top ten. The material sequenced was CD4+ T cells from blood. The origin of the receptors is a human donor in good health.

The genes are TRBV5-1 and TRBJ2-3; 9 nucleotides align to TRBD2. J gave up 0 bases and V 4 bases, and 3 bases lay outside the gene matches. Looked up from germline, CDR1 is SGHRS and CDR2 is YFSETQ. The CDR3 consists of 15 residues. The CDR3 DNA follows: TGCGCCAGCAGCGTAGCGGGGGTGAGCACAGATACGCAGTATTTT. Its protein product is CASSVAGVSTDTQYF.

The CDR3 coding sequence is TGTGCCAGAGTACAGGGGGCTTCCCACGAGCAGTACTTC. This gives the protein CARVQGASHEQYF. The V and J genes are TRBV21-1 and TRBJ2-7; the table's D call TRBD1 went unverified against the DNA. TRBV21-1 is given as a pseudogene. CDR3 size: 13 residues.